A selection of T cell receptor beta chains follows, all from one sample in a study of CD8+ T cells in alopecia areata. Clones were sequenced by immunoSEQ multiplex PCR, and TCRdb holds only the in-frame ones, with some missing. The table records 160,000 or so clones, 58% of them present only once. The sample consisted of CD4+ T cells sorted from blood, taken between weeks 55 and 65, from a patient treated with tofacitinib. These receptors originate from a human donor with alopecia areata. Both conserved end residues are part of each CDR3. A D gene is named only where the DNA matches it firmly. Part of the rows lack a size; the others show once, few, many or a class for expanded clones.

v_call	d_call	clone_size	j_call	cdr3_aa	cdr3_nt
TRBV29-1	TRBD1	.	TRBJ1-1	CSVDRGTGVITEAFF	TGCAGCGTTGATCGCGGGACAGGGGTGATCACTGAAGCTTTCTTT
TRBV29-1	.	.	TRBJ1-1	CSVGGWNTEAFF	TGCAGCGTGGGGGGATGGAACACTGAAGCTTTCTTT
TRBV29-1	.	few	TRBJ2-3	CSVSQVLTDTQYF	TGCAGCGTCTCGCAGGTCCTCACAGATACGCAGTATTTT
TRBV7-2	.	.	TRBJ2-2	CASSLWVGELFF	TGTGCCAGCAGCTTATGGGTCGGGGAGCTGTTTTTT
TRBV19	.	few	TRBJ2-3	CASNSVGISTDTQYF	TGTGCCAGTAACAGCGTGGGTATAAGCACAGATACGCAGTATTTT
TRBV7-9	.	.	TRBJ1-2	CASSLAADYGYTF	TGTGCCAGCAGCTTAGCGGCAGACTATGGCTACACCTTC
TRBV10-3	.	.	TRBJ2-5	CATSLRGQETQYF	TGTGCTACATCCCTCAGGGGACAAGAGACCCAGTACTTC
TRBV13	TRBD1	.	TRBJ1-1	CASSYRGQGNTEAFF	TGTGCCAGCAGCTATAGGGGACAGGGTAACACTGAAGCTTTCTTT
TRBV7-6	.	.	TRBJ2-1	CASSYMTFANEQFF	TGTGCCAGCAGCTATATGACTTTTGCCAATGAGCAGTTCTTC
TRBV7-7	TRBD1	.	TRBJ2-6	CATTGTGANVLTF	TGTGCTACGACAGGGACTGGGGCCAACGTCCTGACTTTC
TRBV4-3	TRBD1	.	TRBJ2-3	CASSQQGQLTDTQYF	TGCGCCAGCAGCCAACAGGGACAGCTCACAGATACGCAGTATTTT
TRBV30	TRBD1	once	TRBJ1-4	CAWSPGQGTWNEKLFF	TGTGCCTGGAGTCCCGGACAGGGGACTTGGAATGAAAAACTGTTTTTT
TRBV4-2	TRBD1	few	TRBJ1-2	CASSQPGQGAQDYGYTF	TGTGCCAGCAGCCAACCCGGACAGGGGGCGCAGGACTATGGCTACACCTTC
TRBV7-9	TRBD1	few	TRBJ1-2	CASSRGQGNYGYTF	TGTGCCAGCAGCCGGGGACAGGGCAACTATGGCTACACCTTC
TRBV5-6	.	.	TRBJ2-7	CASSLEQPYEQYF	TGTGCCAGCAGCTTGGAACAACCCTACGAGCAGTACTTC
TRBV29-1	.	.	TRBJ1-1	CSADGQLNTEAFF	TGCAGCGCAGACGGACAACTGAACACTGAAGCTTTCTTT
TRBV30	TRBD2	.	TRBJ2-3	CAWSVRTPGGTQYF	TGTGCCTGGAGTGTAAGAACACCGGGAGGAACGCAGTATTTT
TRBV30	.	once	TRBJ1-6	CAWSSQGRASPLHF	TGTGCCTGGAGTAGCCAGGGGAGGGCTTCACCCCTCCACTTT
TRBV5-6	.	.	TRBJ2-1	CASSLGGISYNEQFF	TGTGCCAGCAGCTTGGGAGGTATATCCTACAATGAGCAGTTCTTC
TRBV2	.	.	TRBJ2-4	CASTVSAKNIQYF	TGTGCCAGCACGGTATCGGCCAAAAACATTCAGTACTTC
TRBV30	.	.	TRBJ1-5	CAWSVSGFGRSNQPQHF	TGTGCCTGGAGTGTCTCAGGGTTCGGTAGGAGCAATCAGCCCCAGCATTTT
TRBV7-8	.	few	TRBJ1-1	CASSLGISSRGLTEAFF	TGTGCCAGCAGCTTAGGGATCTCTTCGCGGGGACTCACTGAAGCTTTCTTT
TRBV12-5	.	.	TRBJ2-7	CASGFGGVEQYF	TGTGCTAGTGGTTTTGGTGGCGTCGAGCAGTACTTC
TRBV10-2	TRBD1	.	TRBJ1-1	CASSVDRAMNTEAFF	TGCGCCAGCAGTGTGGACAGGGCTATGAACACTGAAGCTTTCTTT
TRBV7-9	.	.	TRBJ2-7	CASSLVSVGSRGREQYF	TGTGCCAGCAGCTTAGTTTCGGTGGGTTCCCGAGGGCGCGAGCAGTACTTC
TRBV11-2	.	.	TRBJ2-7	CASSLGREGYEQYF	TGTGCCAGCAGCTTAGGCAGAGAGGGCTACGAGCAGTACTTC
TRBV29-1	.	.	TRBJ1-2	CSVSESLYGYTF	TGCAGCGTTTCTGAAAGCCTCTATGGCTACACCTTC
TRBV21-1	.	few	TRBJ2-1	CASSRTGTYNEQFF	TGTGCCAGCAGCAGGACAGGGACCTACAATGAGCAGTTCTTC
TRBV6-5	.	few	TRBJ2-7	CASSRGYEQYF	TGTGCCAGCAGCCGGGGCTACGAGCAGTACTTC
TRBV15	TRBD2	.	TRBJ2-5	CATSRGWGGPQETQYF	TGTGCCACCAGCAGAGGGTGGGGGGGACCGCAAGAGACCCAGTACTTC
TRBV29-1	.	.	TRBJ2-7	CSVEGQSYEQYF	TGCAGCGTTGAGGGGCAGTCCTACGAGCAGTACTTC
TRBV5-5	.	once	TRBJ1-5	CASSQIGGSNQPQHF	TGTGCCAGCAGCCAGATTGGGGGCAGCAATCAGCCCCAGCATTTT
TRBV29-1	TRBD1	.	TRBJ1-2	CSVRTGKGYTF	TGCAGCGTCCGGACAGGGAAAGGCTACACCTTC
TRBV5-6	.	.	TRBJ1-2	CASSLSGSQYGYTF	TGTGCCAGCAGCTTGTCCGGTAGTCAGTATGGCTACACCTTC
TRBV29-1	.	few	TRBJ1-5	CSVSTSTQGQPQHF	TGCAGCGTGTCGACATCAACCCAAGGTCAGCCCCAGCATTTT
TRBV5-1	.	.	TRBJ2-2	CASSQGANTGELFF	TGCGCCAGCAGCCAGGGCGCGAACACCGGGGAGCTGTTTTTT
TRBV18	.	.	TRBJ1-2	CASSPRGDYGYTF	TGTGCCAGCTCACCACGCGGGGACTATGGCTACACCTTC